This T cell receptor (beta chain) was captured by sequencing in a study of T-cell reconstitution after alpha-beta-depleted transplantation in children. V lost 6 bases and J lost 5; bases outside the gene matches: 13. CDR3 size: 14 residues. Germline CDR1 DFQATT, CDR2 SNEGSKA (reference sequence). Study-wide results and caveats: At one year after transplant, newly produced T cells mostly accounted for T-cell counts and diversity. The origin of high day-60 TCRbeta diversity in some patients lay in surviving recipient T cells and thymic progenitors.

Only a few counts were recorded for this clonotype. The antigen is unknown. TCRbeta library preparation incorporated unique molecular identifiers. TCRdb re-derived calls from the PCR reads in MiXCR, one entry per CDR3 protein. The table includes 900,000 or so distinct CDR3 sequences, around 15% detected once. Sample: PBMCs, mostly from graft donor cells, taken 360 days after TCRalphabeta/CD19-depleted stem cell transplant. The sequence was collected from a male patient aged 5 to 17 who had a stem cell transplant for acute lymphoblastic leukemia, so the T cells may come from the graft donor. The chain employs TRBV20-1 and TRBJ2-7; 7 positions agree with TRBD1. The CDR3 region is CSAFLVDRSNEQYF. The DNA of the CDR3 is TGCAGTGCCTTCCTAGTGGACAGGAGTAACGAGCAGTACTTC.